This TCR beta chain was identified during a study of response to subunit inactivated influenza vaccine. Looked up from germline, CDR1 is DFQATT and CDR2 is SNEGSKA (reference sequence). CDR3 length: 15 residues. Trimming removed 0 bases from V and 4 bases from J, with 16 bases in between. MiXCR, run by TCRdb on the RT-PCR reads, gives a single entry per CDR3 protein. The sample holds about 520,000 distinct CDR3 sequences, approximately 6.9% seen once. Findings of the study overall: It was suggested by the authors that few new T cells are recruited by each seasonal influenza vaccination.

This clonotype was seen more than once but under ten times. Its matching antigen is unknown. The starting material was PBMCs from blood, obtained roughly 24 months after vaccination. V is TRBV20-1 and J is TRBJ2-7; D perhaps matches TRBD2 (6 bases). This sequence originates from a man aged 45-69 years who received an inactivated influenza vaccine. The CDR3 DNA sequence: TGCAGTGCTAGAGACGCTAGCGCCAACCTTTACGAGCAGTACTTC. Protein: CSARDASANLYEQYF.